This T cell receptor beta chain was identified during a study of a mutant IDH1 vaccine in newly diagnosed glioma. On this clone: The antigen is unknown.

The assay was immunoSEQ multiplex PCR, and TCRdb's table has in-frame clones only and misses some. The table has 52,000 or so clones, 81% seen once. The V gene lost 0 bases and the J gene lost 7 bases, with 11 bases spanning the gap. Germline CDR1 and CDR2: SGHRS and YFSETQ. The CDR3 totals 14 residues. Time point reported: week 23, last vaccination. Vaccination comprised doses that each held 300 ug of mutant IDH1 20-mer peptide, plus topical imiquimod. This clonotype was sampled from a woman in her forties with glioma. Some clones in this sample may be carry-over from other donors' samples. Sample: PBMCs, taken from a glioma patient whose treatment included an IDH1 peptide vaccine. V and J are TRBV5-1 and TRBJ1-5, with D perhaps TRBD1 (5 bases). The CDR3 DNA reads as TGCGCCAGCAGCTTGGAAAGCGGGGGGCAGCCCCAGCATTTT. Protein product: CASSLESGGQPQHF.